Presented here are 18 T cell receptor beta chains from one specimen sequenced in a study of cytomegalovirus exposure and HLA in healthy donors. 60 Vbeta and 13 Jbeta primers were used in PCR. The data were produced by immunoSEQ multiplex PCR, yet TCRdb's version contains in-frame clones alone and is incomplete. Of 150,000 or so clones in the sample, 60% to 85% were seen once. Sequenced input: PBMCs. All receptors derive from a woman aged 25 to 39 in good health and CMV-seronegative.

The CDR3 reads CASSLGGTGNTIYF. The CDR3 DNA is TGCGCCAGCAGCTTGGGGGGGACAGGAAACACCATATATTTT. The V and J genes are TRBV5-1 and TRBJ1-3; possible D gene TRBD1, 6 bases. This CDR3 is 14 amino acids long. Germline loops: CDR1 SGHRS, CDR2 YFSETQ. V was cut by 0 bases and J by 4 bases, with 8 bases left in between.

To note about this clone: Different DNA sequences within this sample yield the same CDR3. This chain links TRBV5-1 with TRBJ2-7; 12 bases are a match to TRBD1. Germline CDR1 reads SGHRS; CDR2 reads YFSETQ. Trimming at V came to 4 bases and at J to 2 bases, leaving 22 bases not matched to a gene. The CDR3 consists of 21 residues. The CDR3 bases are TGCGCCAGCAGCGGGGGGGACAGGGGGCCCTCCCAACCCCCCGGCGCCTACGAGCAGTACTTC. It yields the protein CASSGGDRGPSQPPGAYEQYF.

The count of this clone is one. This chain's CDR3 is CASSRGLAILPDTQYF. The CDR3, as DNA: TGTGCCAGCAGCCGGGGACTGGCAATACTCCCAGATACGCAGTATTTT. J is TRBJ2-3 and V is TRBV5-8; D perhaps matches TRBD2 (6 bases). The CDR3 is 16 amino acids. Germline V CDR1 and CDR2: SGHTS, YDEGEE. Between the trimmed V and J ends, which lost 4 bases and 4 bases, there was a span of 19 bases.

CDR3 coding DNA: TGCGCCAGCAGCTTGATTGCGGGGGGGCAAGAGACCCAGTACTTC. Translating it yields CASSLIAGGQETQYF. The chain links TRBV5-1 to TRBJ2-5; 9 bases match TRBD2. Losses at the gene ends were 1 base for V and 2 bases for J; bases not matched to a gene: 3. The CDR3 totals 15 residues. Germline-derived CDR1 and CDR2 are SGHRS and YFSETQ.

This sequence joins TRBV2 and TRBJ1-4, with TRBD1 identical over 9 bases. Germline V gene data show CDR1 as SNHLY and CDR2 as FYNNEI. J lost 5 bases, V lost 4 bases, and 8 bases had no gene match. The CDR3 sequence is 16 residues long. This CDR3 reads CASSGSGQGKNEKLFF. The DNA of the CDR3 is TGTGCCAGCAGTGGTTCCGGACAGGGGAAAAATGAAAAACTGTTTTTT.

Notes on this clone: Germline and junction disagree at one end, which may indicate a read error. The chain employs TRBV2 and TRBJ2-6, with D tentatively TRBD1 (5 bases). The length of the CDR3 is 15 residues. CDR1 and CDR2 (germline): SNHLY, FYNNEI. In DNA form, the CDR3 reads TGTGCCAGCAGTGGGGGATCATCTGGGGCCAACGGCCTGACTTTC. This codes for CASSGGSSGANGLTF.

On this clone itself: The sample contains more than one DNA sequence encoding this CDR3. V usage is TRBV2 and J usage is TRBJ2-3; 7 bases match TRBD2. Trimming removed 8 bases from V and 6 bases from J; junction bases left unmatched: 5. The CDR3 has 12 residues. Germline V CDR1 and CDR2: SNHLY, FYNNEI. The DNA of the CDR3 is TGTGCCAGCTCAAGCGGGGTGGATACGCAGTATTTT. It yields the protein CASSSGVDTQYF.

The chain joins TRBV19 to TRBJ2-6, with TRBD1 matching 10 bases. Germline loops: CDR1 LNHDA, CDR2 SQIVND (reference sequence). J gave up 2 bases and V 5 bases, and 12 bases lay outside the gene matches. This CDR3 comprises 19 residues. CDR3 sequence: CASSFRTGQGSAGANVLTF. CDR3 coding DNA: TGTGCCAGTAGTTTCCGAACGGGACAGGGGTCTGCTGGGGCCAACGTCCTGACTTTC.

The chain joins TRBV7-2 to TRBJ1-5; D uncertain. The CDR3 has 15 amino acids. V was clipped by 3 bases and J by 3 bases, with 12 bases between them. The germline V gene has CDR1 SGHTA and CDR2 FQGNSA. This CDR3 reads CASSFSGGSNQPQHF. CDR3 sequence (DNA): TGTGCCAGCAGCTTTTCCGGCGGATCCAATCAGCCCCAGCATTTT.

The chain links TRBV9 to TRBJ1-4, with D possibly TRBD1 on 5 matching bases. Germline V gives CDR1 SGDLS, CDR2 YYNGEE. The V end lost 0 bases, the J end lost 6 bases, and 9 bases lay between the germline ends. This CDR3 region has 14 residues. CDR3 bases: TGTGCCAGCAGCGTAGGGGCGGGGGATGAAAAACTGTTTTTT. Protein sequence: CASSVGAGDEKLFF.

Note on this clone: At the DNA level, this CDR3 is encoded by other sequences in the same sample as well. The CDR3 region has the DNA TGTGCCAGCAGCTCCGGACCCGGGGGGGACACCTTC. Amino acids: CASSSGPGGDTF. This chain links TRBV5-4 with TRBJ1-2; TRBD1 is a possible D gene (5 bases). The CDR3 runs 12 residues. Germline V gene data show CDR1 as SGHNT and CDR2 as YYREEE (reference sequence). The V end was cut by 3 bases, the J end by 12 bases, with 15 bases between.

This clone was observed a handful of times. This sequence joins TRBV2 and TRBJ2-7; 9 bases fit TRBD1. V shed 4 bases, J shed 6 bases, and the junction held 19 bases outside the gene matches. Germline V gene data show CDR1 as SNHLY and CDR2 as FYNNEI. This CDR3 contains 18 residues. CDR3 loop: CASSAFSGQGAWGGEQYF. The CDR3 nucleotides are TGTGCCAGCAGTGCATTTTCGGGACAGGGAGCGTGGGGTGGCGAGCAGTACTTC.

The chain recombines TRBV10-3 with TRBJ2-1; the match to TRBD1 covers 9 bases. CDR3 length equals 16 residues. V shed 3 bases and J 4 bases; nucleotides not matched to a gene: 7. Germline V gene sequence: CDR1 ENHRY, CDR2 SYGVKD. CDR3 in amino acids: CAISDEDRGFYNEQFF. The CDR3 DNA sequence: TGTGCCATCAGTGATGAGGACAGGGGATTTTACAATGAGCAGTTCTTC.

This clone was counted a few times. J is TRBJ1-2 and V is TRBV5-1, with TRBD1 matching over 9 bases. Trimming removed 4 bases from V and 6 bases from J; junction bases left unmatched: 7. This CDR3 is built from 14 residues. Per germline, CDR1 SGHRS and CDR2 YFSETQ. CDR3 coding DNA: TGCGCCAGCAGCCGCCGGGACAGGGAAGATGGCTACACCTTC. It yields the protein CASSRRDREDGYTF.

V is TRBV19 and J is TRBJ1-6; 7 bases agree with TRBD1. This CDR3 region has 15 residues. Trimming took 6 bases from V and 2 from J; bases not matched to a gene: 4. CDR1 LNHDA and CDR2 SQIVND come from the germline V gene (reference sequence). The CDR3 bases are TGTGCCAGTAGACCGACAGGGACCTATAATTCACCCCTCCACTTT. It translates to CASRPTGTYNSPLHF.

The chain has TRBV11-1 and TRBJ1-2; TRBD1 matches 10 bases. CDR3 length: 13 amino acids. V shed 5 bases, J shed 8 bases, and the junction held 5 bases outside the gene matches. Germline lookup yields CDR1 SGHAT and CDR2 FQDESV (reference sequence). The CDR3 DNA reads TGTGCCAGCAGCCAGGACAGGGGGGACGGCTACACCTTC. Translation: CASSQDRGDGYTF.

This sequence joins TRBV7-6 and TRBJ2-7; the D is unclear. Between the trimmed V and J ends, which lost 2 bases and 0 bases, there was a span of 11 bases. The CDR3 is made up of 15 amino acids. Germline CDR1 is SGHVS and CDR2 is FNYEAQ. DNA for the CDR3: TGTGCCAGCAGCTTATACAGTGGCCTCTCCTACGAGCAGTACTTC. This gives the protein CASSLYSGLSYEQYF.

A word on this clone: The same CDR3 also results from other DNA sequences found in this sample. The CDR3 coding sequence is TGTGCCTGGAGTGTAATCATACTTAGGAGTGGCTACACCTTC. Protein product: CAWSVIILRSGYTF. The chain uses TRBV30 and TRBJ1-2; D is ambiguous. CDR3 length: 14 residues. CDR1 is GTSNPN, CDR2 SVGIG, per germline (reference sequence). V lost 0 bases to trimming and J lost 7 bases, with 15 bases between them.